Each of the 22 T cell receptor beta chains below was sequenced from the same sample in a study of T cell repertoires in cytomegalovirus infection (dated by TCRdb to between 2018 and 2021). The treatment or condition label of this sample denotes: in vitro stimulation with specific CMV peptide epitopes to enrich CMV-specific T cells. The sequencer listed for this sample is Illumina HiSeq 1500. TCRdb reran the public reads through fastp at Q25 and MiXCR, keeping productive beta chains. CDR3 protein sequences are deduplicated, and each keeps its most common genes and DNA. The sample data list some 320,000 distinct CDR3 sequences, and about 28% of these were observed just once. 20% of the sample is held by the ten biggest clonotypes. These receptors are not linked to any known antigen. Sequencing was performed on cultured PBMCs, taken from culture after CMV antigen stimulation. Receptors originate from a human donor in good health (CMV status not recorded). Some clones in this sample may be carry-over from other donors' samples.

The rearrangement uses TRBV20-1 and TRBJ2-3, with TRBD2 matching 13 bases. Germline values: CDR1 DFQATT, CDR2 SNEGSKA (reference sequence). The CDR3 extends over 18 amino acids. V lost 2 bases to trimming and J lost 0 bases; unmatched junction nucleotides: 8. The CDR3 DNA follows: TGCAGTGCTAGACGAACGACTAGCGGGAGGATTAGCACAGATACGCAGTATTTT. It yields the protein CSARRTTSGRISTDTQYF.

The CDR3, as DNA: TGTGCCATCAAAGCGGCTAGCGGCAGAAACACAGATACGCAGTATTTT. The encoded protein is CAIKAASGRNTDTQYF. J is TRBJ2-3 and V is TRBV10-3; 7 bases fit TRBD2. The V segment lost 7 bases and the J segment 2 bases; nucleotides outside the gene matches: 12. Germline V lookup: CDR1 ENHRY, CDR2 SYGVKD. The CDR3 sequence is 16 residues long.

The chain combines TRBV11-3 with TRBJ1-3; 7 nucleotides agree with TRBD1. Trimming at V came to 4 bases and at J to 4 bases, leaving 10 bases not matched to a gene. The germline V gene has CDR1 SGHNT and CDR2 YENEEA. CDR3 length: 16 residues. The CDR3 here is CASSSGTGTAGNTIYF. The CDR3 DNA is TGTGCCAGCAGCTCCGGAACCGGGACAGCAGGAAACACCATATATTTT.

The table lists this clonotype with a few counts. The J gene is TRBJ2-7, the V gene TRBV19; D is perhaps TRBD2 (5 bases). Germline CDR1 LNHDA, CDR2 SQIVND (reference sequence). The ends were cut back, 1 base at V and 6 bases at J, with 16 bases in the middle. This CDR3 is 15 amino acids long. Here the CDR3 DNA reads TGTGCCAGTAGTATAGGGCTAGCCTTCCCCGCCGAGCAGTACTTC. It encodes CASSIGLAFPAEQYF.

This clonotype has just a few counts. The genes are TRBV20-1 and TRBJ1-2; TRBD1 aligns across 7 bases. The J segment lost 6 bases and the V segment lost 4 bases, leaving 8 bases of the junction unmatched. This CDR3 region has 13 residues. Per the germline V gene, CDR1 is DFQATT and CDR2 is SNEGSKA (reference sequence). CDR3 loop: CSAIRQGGNGYTF. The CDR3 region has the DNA TGCAGTGCTATCCGACAGGGAGGAAATGGCTACACCTTC.

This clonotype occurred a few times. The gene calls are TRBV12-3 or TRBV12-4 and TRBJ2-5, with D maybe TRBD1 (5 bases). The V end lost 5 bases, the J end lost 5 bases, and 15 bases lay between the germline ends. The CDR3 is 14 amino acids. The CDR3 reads CASSDLGAGETQYF. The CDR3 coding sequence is TGTGCCAGCAGTGACCTAGGGGCAGGGGAGACCCAGTACTTC.

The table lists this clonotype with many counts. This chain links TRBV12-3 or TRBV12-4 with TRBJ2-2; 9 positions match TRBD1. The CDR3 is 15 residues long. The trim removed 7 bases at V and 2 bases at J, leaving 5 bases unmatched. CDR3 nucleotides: TGTGCCAGCAACCAGGACAGGGGAAACACCGGGGAGCTGTTTTTT. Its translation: CASNQDRGNTGELFF.

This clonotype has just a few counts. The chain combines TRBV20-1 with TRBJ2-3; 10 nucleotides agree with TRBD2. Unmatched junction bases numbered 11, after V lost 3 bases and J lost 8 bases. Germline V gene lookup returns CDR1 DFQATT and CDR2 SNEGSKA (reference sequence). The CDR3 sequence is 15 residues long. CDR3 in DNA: TGCAGTGCTAGGGCTAGCGGGGGCCCTAGGGGTACGCAGTATTTT. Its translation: CSARASGGPRGTQYF.

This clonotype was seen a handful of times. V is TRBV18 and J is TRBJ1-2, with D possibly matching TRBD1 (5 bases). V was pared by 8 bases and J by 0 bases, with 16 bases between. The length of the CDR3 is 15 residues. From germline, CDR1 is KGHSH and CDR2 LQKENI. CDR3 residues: CASTHGGAPNYGYTF. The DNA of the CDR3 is TGTGCCAGCACACACGGGGGTGCCCCTAACTATGGCTACACCTTC.

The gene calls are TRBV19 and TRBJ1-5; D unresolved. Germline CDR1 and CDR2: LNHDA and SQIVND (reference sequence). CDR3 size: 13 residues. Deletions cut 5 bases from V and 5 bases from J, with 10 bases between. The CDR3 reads CASSSGGDQPQHF. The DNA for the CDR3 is TGTGCCAGTAGTTCCGGCGGAGATCAGCCCCAGCATTTT.

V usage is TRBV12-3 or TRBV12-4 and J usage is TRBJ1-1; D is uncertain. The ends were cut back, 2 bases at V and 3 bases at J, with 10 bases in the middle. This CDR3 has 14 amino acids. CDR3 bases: TGTGCCAGCAGTTTAAGCGGAAGGGACACTGAAGCTTTCTTT. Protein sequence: CASSLSGRDTEAFF.

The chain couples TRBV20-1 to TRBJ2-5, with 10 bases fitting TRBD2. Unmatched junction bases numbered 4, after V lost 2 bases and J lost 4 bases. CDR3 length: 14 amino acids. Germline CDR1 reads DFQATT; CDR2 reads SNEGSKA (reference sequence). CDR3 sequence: CSARLLAGVETQYF. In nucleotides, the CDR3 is TGCAGTGCTAGACTCCTAGCGGGAGTAGAGACCCAGTACTTC.

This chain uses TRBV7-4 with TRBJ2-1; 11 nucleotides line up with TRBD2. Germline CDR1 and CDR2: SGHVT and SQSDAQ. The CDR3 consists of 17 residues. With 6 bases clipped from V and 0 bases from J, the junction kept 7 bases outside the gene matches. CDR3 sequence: CASRHGTSGASYNEQFF. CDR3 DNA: TGTGCCAGCAGGCACGGGACTAGCGGAGCCTCCTACAATGAGCAGTTCTTC. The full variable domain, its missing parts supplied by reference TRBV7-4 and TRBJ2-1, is GAGVSQSPRYKVAKRGRDVALRCDSISGHVTLYWYRQTLGQGSEVLTYSQSDAQRDKSGRPSGRFSAERPERSVSTLKIQRTEQGDSAVYLCASRHGTSGASYNEQFFGPGTRLTVL.

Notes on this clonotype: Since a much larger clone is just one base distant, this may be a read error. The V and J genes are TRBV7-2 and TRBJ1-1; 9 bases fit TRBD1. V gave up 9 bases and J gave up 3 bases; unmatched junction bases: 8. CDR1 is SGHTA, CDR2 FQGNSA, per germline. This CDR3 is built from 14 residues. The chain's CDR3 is CARGLTGGHTEAFF. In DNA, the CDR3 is TGTGCCAGAGGGTTGACAGGGGGGCACACTGAAGCTTTCTTT. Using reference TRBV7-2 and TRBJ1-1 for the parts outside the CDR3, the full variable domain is GAGVSQSPSNKVTEKGKDVELRCDPISGHTALYWYRQSLGQGLEFLIYFQGNSAPDKSGLPSDRFSAERTGGSVSTLTIQRTQQEDSAVYLCARGLTGGHTEAFFGQGTRLTVV.

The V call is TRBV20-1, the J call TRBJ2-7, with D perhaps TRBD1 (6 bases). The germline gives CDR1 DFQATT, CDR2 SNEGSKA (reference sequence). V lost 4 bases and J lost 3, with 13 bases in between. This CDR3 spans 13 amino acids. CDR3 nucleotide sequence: TGCAGTGCTAAAGGGGGTCTCCGCTACGAGCAGTACTTC. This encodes CSAKGGLRYEQYF.

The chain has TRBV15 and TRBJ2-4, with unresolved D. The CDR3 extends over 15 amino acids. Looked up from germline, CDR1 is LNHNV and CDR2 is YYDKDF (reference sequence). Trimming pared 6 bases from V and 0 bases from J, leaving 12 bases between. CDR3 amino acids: CATRSDELAKNIQYF. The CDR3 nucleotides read TGTGCCACCAGATCCGACGAGCTAGCCAAAAACATTCAGTACTTC. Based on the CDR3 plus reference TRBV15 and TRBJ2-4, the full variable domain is DAMVIQNPRYQVTQFGKPVTLSCSQTLNHNVMYWYQQKSSQAPKLLFHYYDKDFNNEADTPDNFQSRRPNTSFCFLDIRSPGLGDTAMYLCATRSDELAKNIQYFGAGTRLSVL.

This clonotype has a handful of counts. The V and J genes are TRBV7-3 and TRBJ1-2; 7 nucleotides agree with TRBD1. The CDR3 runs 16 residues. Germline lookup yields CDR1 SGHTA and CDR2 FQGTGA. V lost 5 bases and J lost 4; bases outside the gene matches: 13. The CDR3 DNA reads TGTGCCAGCAGCAAGGACAGGACAAGATTGGCCTATGGCTACACCTTC. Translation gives CASSKDRTRLAYGYTF.

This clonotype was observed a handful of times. The CDR3 spells CASSEGNRRDTGELFF. In DNA form, the CDR3 reads TGTGCCAGCAGTGAAGGAAACAGGAGGGACACCGGGGAGCTGTTTTTT. This sequence joins TRBV2 and TRBJ2-2, with TRBD2 as a possible D gene (6 bases). V was cut by 1 base and J by 3 bases, with 12 bases left in between. Per the germline V gene, CDR1 is SNHLY and CDR2 is FYNNEI. CDR3 length: 16 amino acids.

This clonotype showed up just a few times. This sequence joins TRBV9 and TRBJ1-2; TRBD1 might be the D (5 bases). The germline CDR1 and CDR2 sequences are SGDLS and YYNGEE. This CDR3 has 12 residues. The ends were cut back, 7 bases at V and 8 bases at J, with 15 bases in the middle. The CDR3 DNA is TGTGCCAGCTATTCCGGGACTAGGGGCTACACCTTC. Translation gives CASYSGTRGYTF. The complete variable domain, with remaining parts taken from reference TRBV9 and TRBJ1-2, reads DSGVTQTPKHLITATGQRVTLRCSPRSGDLSVYWYQQSLDQGLQFLIQYYNGEERAKGNILERFSAQQFPDLHSELNLSSLELGDSALYFCASYSGTRGYTFGSGTRLTVV.

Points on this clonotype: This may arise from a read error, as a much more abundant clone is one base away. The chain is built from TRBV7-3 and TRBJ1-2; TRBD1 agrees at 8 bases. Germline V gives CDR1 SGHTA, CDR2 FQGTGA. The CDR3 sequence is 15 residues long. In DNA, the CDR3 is TGTGCCAGCAGCACCTACGGACAGGGAGAGGGGGGCTGCACCTTC. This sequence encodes CASSTYGQGEGGCTF.

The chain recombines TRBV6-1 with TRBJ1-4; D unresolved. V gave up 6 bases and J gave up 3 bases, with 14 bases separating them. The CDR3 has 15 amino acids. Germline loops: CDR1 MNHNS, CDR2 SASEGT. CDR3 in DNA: TGTGCCAGCAGCGTGGTTGGCTCCTCTAATGAAAAACTGTTTTTT. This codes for CASSVVGSSNEKLFF.

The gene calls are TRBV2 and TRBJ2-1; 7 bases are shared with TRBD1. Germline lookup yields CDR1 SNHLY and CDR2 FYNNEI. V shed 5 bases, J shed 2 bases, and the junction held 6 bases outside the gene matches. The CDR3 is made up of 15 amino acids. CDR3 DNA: TGTGCCAGCAGTCGAGACAGGGTAACCTACAATGAGCAGTTCTTC. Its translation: CASSRDRVTYNEQFF.